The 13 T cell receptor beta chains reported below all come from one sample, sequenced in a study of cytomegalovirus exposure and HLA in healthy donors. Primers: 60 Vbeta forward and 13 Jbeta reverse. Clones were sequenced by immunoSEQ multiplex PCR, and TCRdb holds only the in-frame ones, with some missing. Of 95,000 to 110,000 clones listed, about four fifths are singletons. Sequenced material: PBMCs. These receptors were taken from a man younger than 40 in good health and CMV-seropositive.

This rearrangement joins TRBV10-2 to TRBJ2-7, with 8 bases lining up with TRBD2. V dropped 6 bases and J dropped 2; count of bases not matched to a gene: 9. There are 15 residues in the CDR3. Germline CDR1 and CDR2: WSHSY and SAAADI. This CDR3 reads CASRPGGQGAYEQYF. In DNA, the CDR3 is TGCGCCAGCAGACCGGGGGGGCAGGGTGCCTACGAGCAGTACTTC.

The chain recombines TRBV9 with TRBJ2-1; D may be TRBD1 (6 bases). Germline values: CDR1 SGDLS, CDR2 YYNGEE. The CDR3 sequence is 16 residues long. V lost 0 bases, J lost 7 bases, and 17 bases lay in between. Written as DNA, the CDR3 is TGTGCCAGCAGCGTAGAAGGCCAGGGGCCCTTAAATGAGCAGTTCTTC. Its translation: CASSVEGQGPLNEQFF.

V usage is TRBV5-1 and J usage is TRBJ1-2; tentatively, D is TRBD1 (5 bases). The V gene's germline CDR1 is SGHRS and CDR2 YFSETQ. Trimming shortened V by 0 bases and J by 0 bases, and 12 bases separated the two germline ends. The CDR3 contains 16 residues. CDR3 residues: CASSLGTREPNYGYTF. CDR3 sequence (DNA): TGCGCCAGCAGCTTGGGGACCAGGGAACCTAACTATGGCTACACCTTC.

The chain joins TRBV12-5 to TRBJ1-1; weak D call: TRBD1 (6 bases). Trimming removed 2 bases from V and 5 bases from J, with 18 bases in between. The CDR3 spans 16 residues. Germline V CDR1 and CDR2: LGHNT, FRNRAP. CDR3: CASGLSKTGHLTEAFF. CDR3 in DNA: TGTGCTAGTGGTTTGAGCAAAACGGGACACCTTACTGAAGCTTTCTTT. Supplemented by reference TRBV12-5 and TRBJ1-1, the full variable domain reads DARVTQTPRHKVTEMGQEVTMRCQPILGHNTVFWYRQTMMQGLELLAYFRNRAPLDDSGMPKDRFSAEMPDATLATLKIQPSEPRDSAVYFCASGLSKTGHLTEAFFGQGTRLTVV.

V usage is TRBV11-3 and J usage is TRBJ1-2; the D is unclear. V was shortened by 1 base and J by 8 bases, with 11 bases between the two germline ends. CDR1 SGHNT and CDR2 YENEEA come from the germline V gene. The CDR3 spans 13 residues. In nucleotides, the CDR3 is TGTGCCAGCAGCTTAGTCGGAGGGCACGGCTACACCTTC. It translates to CASSLVGGHGYTF.

CDR3 amino acids: CAISRTGADTQYF. CDR3 in DNA: TGTGCCATCAGCAGGACAGGGGCAGATACGCAGTATTTT. The chain has TRBV10-3 and TRBJ2-3; 9 bases agree with TRBD1. Germline-derived CDR1 and CDR2 are ENHRY and SYGVKD. This CDR3 spans 13 amino acids. The junction had 2 bases not matched to a gene; V was cut back by 6 bases and J by 4 bases.

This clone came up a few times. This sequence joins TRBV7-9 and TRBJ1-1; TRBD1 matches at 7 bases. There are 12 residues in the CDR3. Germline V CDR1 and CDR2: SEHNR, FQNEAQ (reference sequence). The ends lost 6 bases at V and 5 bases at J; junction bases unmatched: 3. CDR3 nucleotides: TGTGCCAGCAGACAGGACAGGACTGAAGCTTTCTTT. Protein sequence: CASRQDRTEAFF.

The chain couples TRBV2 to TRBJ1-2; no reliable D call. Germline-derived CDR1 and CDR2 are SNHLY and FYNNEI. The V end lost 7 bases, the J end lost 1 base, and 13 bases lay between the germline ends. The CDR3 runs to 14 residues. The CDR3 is CASIGNTLNYGYTF. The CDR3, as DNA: TGTGCCAGCATCGGGAACACCCTTAACTATGGCTACACCTTC. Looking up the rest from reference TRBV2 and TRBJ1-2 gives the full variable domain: EPEVTQTPSHQVTQMGQEVILRCVPISNHLYFYWYRQILGQKVEFLVSFYNNEISEKSEIFDDQFSVERPDGSNFTLKIRSTKLEDSAMYFCASIGNTLNYGYTFGSGTRLTVV.

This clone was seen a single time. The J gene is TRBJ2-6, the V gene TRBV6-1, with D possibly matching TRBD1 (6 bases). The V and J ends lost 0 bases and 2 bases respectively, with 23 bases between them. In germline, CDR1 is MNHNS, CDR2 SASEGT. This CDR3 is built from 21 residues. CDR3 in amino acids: CASSEARWGRFSTAGANVLTF. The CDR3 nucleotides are TGTGCCAGCAGTGAAGCCCGCTGGGGGCGCTTCTCTACGGCTGGGGCCAACGTCCTGACTTTC.

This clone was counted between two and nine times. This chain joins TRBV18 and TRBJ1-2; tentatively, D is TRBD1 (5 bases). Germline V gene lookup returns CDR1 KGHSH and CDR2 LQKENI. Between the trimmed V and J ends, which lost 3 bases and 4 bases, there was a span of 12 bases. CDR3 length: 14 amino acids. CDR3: CASSPAREGYGYTF. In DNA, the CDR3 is TGTGCCAGCTCACCTGCCAGGGAGGGCTATGGCTACACCTTC.

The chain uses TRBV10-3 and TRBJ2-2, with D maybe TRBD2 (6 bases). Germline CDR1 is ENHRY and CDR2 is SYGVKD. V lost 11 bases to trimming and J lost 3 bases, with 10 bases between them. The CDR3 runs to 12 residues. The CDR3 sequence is CALTGDTGELFF. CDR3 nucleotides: TGTGCCCTTACGGGGGACACCGGGGAGCTGTTTTTT.

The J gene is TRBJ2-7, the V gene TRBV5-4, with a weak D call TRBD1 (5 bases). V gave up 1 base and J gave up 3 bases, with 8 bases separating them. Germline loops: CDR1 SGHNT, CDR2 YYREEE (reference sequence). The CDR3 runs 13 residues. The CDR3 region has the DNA TGTGCCAGCAGCTTGTATCAGGGCTACGAGCAGTACTTC. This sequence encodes CASSLYQGYEQYF.

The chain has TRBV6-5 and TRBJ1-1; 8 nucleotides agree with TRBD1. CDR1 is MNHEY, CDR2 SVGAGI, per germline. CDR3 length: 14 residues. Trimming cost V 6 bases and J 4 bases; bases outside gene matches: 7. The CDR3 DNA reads TGTGCCAGCAGCTTAACAGGGGGTAGCACTGAAGCTTTCTTT. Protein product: CASSLTGGSTEAFF.